A selection of T cell receptor beta chains follows, all from one sample in a study of OX40 agonist ivuxolimab in advanced cancers. The protocol was immunoSEQ multiplex PCR, while the TCRdb copy is restricted to in-frame clones and leaves out a portion. The sample records around 95,000 clones, about 92% being singletons. The sample was CD4+ or CD8+ T cells sorted from blood, taken in a trial of the OX40 agonist ivuxolimab. The source of these receptors is an adult with an advanced solid tumor such as melanoma, head and neck, liver or kidney cancer. CDR3s include the opening cysteine and the closing phenylalanine or tryptophan. Each record gives: D gene, V gene, clone size, J gene, CDR3 protein, CDR3 DNA. The D gene is left open where the match is weak. Size tells how often a clone was seen (once, few, many) or the class of an expanded clone, and some rows leave it out.

d_gene: -
v_gene: TRBV29-1
abundance: -
j_gene: TRBJ1-4
CDR3aa: CSVGGRTGLNEKLFF
CDR3nt: TGCAGCGTTGGGGGGAGGACCGGCCTTAATGAAAAACTGTTTTTT

d_gene: TRBD2
v_gene: TRBV7-9
abundance: -
j_gene: TRBJ2-1
CDR3aa: CASSLAAGDEQFF
CDR3nt: TGTGCCAGCAGCTTAGCAGCGGGGGATGAGCAGTTCTTC

d_gene: TRBD1
v_gene: TRBV2
abundance: -
j_gene: TRBJ2-7
CDR3aa: CASSDQGASYEQYF
CDR3nt: TGTGCCAGCAGTGATCAGGGGGCCTCCTACGAGCAGTACTTC

d_gene: -
v_gene: TRBV28
abundance: -
j_gene: TRBJ1-3
CDR3aa: CASTPFSGNTIYF
CDR3nt: TGTGCCAGCACACCTTTCTCTGGAAACACCATATATTTT

d_gene: -
v_gene: TRBV11-2
abundance: -
j_gene: TRBJ2-5
CDR3aa: CASSLEALQRTQYF
CDR3nt: TGTGCCAGCAGCTTAGAAGCTTTGCAGAGGACCCAGTACTTC

d_gene: -
v_gene: TRBV28
abundance: -
j_gene: TRBJ1-3
CDR3aa: CASSFQAGNTIYF
CDR3nt: TGTGCCAGCAGTTTTCAGGCTGGAAACACCATATATTTT

d_gene: -
v_gene: TRBV6-5
abundance: -
j_gene: TRBJ2-6
CDR3aa: CASSYSTSGANVLTF
CDR3nt: TGTGCCAGCAGTTACTCGACTTCAGGGGCCAACGTCCTGACTTTC

d_gene: -
v_gene: TRBV28
abundance: few
j_gene: TRBJ1-6
CDR3aa: CASSLGGSSYNSPLHF
CDR3nt: TGTGCCAGCAGTTTAGGGGGGAGTTCCTATAATTCACCCCTCCACTTT

d_gene: -
v_gene: TRBV11-2
abundance: once
j_gene: TRBJ1-1
CDR3aa: CASSLAGSGKAFF
CDR3nt: TGTGCCAGCAGCTTAGCAGGTTCAGGGAAGGCTTTCTTT

d_gene: -
v_gene: TRBV6-1
abundance: once
j_gene: TRBJ1-3
CDR3aa: CASSEARPGNTIYF
CDR3nt: TGTGCCAGCAGTGAAGCCCGTCCTGGAAACACCATATATTTT

d_gene: -
v_gene: TRBV15
abundance: -
j_gene: TRBJ1-1
CDR3aa: CATSTLSGASTEAFF
CDR3nt: TGTGCCACCAGCACGCTATCAGGGGCCAGCACTGAAGCTTTCTTT

d_gene: -
v_gene: TRBV10-3
abundance: -
j_gene: TRBJ2-3
CDR3aa: CAIMSEKGFTDTQYF
CDR3nt: TGTGCCATCATGTCGGAGAAGGGTTTCACAGATACGCAGTATTTT

d_gene: -
v_gene: TRBV6-5
abundance: -
j_gene: TRBJ1-5
CDR3aa: CASSYLQGQPQHF
CDR3nt: TGTGCCAGCAGTTACTTACAGGGCCAGCCCCAGCATTTT

d_gene: -
v_gene: TRBV7-9
abundance: once
j_gene: TRBJ1-2
CDR3aa: CASSLRAPGENYGYTF
CDR3nt: TGTGCCAGCAGCCTAAGAGCCCCAGGGGAAAACTATGGCTACACCTTC

d_gene: TRBD1
v_gene: TRBV10-3
abundance: -
j_gene: TRBJ2-1
CDR3aa: CAISERDSAYNEQFF
CDR3nt: TGTGCCATCAGTGAGAGGGACAGTGCCTACAATGAGCAGTTCTTC

d_gene: -
v_gene: TRBV16
abundance: -
j_gene: TRBJ2-1
CDR3aa: CASSAPRGLVFDEQFF
CDR3nt: TGTGCCAGCAGCGCGCCCAGGGGTTTAGTGTTCGATGAGCAGTTCTTC

d_gene: TRBD1
v_gene: TRBV28
abundance: -
j_gene: TRBJ1-6
CDR3aa: CASSLWRTGRAPLHF
CDR3nt: TGTGCCAGCAGTTTATGGCGGACAGGCCGGGCACCCCTCCACTTT

d_gene: -
v_gene: TRBV18
abundance: -
j_gene: TRBJ1-5
CDR3aa: CASSGFRGDNQPQHF
CDR3nt: TGTGCCAGCTCAGGATTCAGGGGTGACAATCAGCCCCAGCATTTT

d_gene: TRBD2
v_gene: TRBV7-3
abundance: -
j_gene: TRBJ2-2
CDR3aa: CASSLTRGETGELFF
CDR3nt: TGTGCCAGCAGCTTAACGCGGGGGGAGACCGGGGAGCTGTTTTTT

d_gene: -
v_gene: TRBV6-5
abundance: -
j_gene: TRBJ1-2
CDR3aa: CASSSFRGEGSYGYTF
CDR3nt: TGTGCCAGCAGTTCATTCAGGGGTGAGGGGAGCTATGGCTACACCTTC

d_gene: TRBD2
v_gene: TRBV29-1
abundance: -
j_gene: TRBJ2-3
CDR3aa: CSVPRTSGADTQYF
CDR3nt: TGCAGCGTTCCACGGACTAGCGGGGCGGATACGCAGTATTTT

d_gene: TRBD1
v_gene: TRBV6-6
abundance: -
j_gene: TRBJ1-5
CDR3aa: CASGTVYSNQPQHF
CDR3nt: TGTGCCAGCGGGACAGTTTATAGCAATCAGCCCCAGCATTTT

d_gene: TRBD1
v_gene: TRBV6-5
abundance: -
j_gene: TRBJ2-2
CDR3aa: CASRGQGSTGELFF
CDR3nt: TGTGCCAGCAGAGGACAGGGTAGCACCGGGGAGCTGTTTTTT

d_gene: -
v_gene: TRBV7-8
abundance: -
j_gene: TRBJ2-3
CDR3aa: CASSPDRNTQYF
CDR3nt: TGTGCCAGCAGCCCAGACAGGAATACGCAGTATTTT

d_gene: -
v_gene: TRBV27
abundance: -
j_gene: TRBJ1-2
CDR3aa: CASRLRDTRGYTF
CDR3nt: TGTGCCAGCAGGCTTCGGGACACTCGCGGCTACACCTTC

d_gene: TRBD2
v_gene: TRBV5-1
abundance: -
j_gene: TRBJ2-3
CDR3aa: CASSLAASGSSTDTQYF
CDR3nt: TGCGCCAGCAGCTTGGCGGCTAGCGGGAGTTCTACAGATACGCAGTATTTT

d_gene: -
v_gene: TRBV27
abundance: once
j_gene: TRBJ2-5
CDR3aa: CASSYHQETQYF
CDR3nt: TGTGCCAGCAGTTACCATCAAGAGACCCAGTACTTC

d_gene: -
v_gene: TRBV11-3
abundance: -
j_gene: TRBJ2-1
CDR3aa: CASSSNNEQFF
CDR3nt: TGTGCCAGCAGCTCAAACAATGAGCAGTTCTTC

d_gene: -
v_gene: TRBV2
abundance: once
j_gene: TRBJ1-5
CDR3aa: CASSERLINQPQHF
CDR3nt: TGTGCCAGCAGTGAGAGACTCATCAATCAGCCCCAGCATTTT

d_gene: TRBD1
v_gene: TRBV6-6
abundance: -
j_gene: TRBJ1-1
CDR3aa: CASSSTGTVNTEAFF
CDR3nt: TGTGCCAGCAGTTCGACCGGGACAGTGAACACTGAAGCTTTCTTT

d_gene: -
v_gene: TRBV2
abundance: -
j_gene: TRBJ1-1
CDR3aa: CASSDRGPEAFF
CDR3nt: TGTGCCAGCAGTGACAGGGGCCCTGAAGCTTTCTTT

d_gene: -
v_gene: TRBV9
abundance: -
j_gene: TRBJ1-3
CDR3aa: CASSRAAGNTIYF
CDR3nt: TGTGCCAGCAGCCGAGCGGCGGGAAACACCATATATTTT

d_gene: -
v_gene: TRBV13
abundance: once
j_gene: TRBJ2-1
CDR3aa: CASNEQFF
CDR3nt: TGTGCCAGCAATGAGCAGTTCTTC

d_gene: TRBD1
v_gene: TRBV30
abundance: -
j_gene: TRBJ2-3
CDR3aa: CAWAEGQASTDTQYF
CDR3nt: TGTGCCTGGGCGGAAGGACAGGCTAGCACAGATACGCAGTATTTT

d_gene: TRBD1
v_gene: TRBV28
abundance: -
j_gene: TRBJ1-2
CDR3aa: CASSFRGQEGYTF
CDR3nt: TGTGCCAGCAGTTTTCGGGGACAGGAGGGCTACACCTTC

d_gene: TRBD2
v_gene: TRBV5-4
abundance: -
j_gene: TRBJ2-3
CDR3aa: CASSGAGGPTDTQYF
CDR3nt: TGTGCCAGCAGCGGGGCGGGAGGGCCCACAGATACGCAGTATTTT

d_gene: -
v_gene: TRBV18
abundance: -
j_gene: TRBJ1-1
CDR3aa: CASSPGSGDTEAFF
CDR3nt: TGTGCCAGCTCACCAGGGTCGGGGGACACTGAAGCTTTCTTT

d_gene: -
v_gene: TRBV6-5
abundance: -
j_gene: TRBJ1-5
CDR3aa: CASGTTQHF
CDR3nt: TGTGCCAGCGGAACGACCCAGCATTTT

d_gene: -
v_gene: TRBV10-3
abundance: -
j_gene: TRBJ2-2
CDR3aa: CAISETQANTGELFF
CDR3nt: TGTGCCATCAGTGAGACCCAAGCGAACACCGGGGAGCTGTTTTTT

d_gene: -
v_gene: TRBV15
abundance: -
j_gene: TRBJ1-5
CDR3aa: CATSRDKARPINQPQHF
CDR3nt: TGTGCCACCAGCAGAGATAAAGCCAGACCCATCAATCAGCCCCAGCATTTT

d_gene: TRBD1
v_gene: TRBV10-3
abundance: -
j_gene: TRBJ1-5
CDR3aa: CAIRPGQGNQPQHF
CDR3nt: TGTGCCATCAGACCAGGACAGGGTAATCAGCCCCAGCATTTT